The clone carrying this T cell receptor (beta chain) was counted a few times. The antigen is unknown. The data stem from a study of T-cell memory formation after mild COVID-19. Study details: The two donors had largely donor-specific TCR clusters.

TCRdb redid the calling of the 5' RACE reads with MiXCR, one entry per CDR3 protein. The data hold hundreds of thousands of distinct CDR3 sequences, with more than 15% observed a single time. Findings of the study overall: Some responding clones appeared in pre-infection memory, suggesting cross-reactive memory joined. Second-wave clones that peaked on day 37 lacked confirmed SARS-CoV-2 specificity.

Germline CDR1 SGHRS, CDR2 YFSETQ. CDR3 length: 14 residues. Trimming stripped 4 bases from V and 5 bases from J, with 15 bases between. The material sequenced was PBMCs or a T cell subset sorted from them (not recorded which). This chain uses TRBV5-1 with TRBJ1-2, with D perhaps matching TRBD1 (5 bases). This receptor was identified in a man aged 18 to 30 who had mild COVID-19 (a few samples of this study predate the infection). Cell type and time point are not known. The CDR3 is CASSTEGSVYGYTF. Written as DNA, the CDR3 is TGCGCCAGCAGCACCGAGGGGTCCGTGTATGGCTACACCTTC.